Listed below are T cell receptor beta chains from one sample, sequenced in a study of breast tumors, draining lymph nodes, adjacent tissues. TCRdb used MiXCR to reprocess the multiplex PCR reads, holding one entry per CDR3 protein. Of 150,000 to 250,000 distinct CDR3 sequences in the sample, about 32% were seen once. The material sequenced was axillary lymph node tissue. The receptors come from a female donor with breast cancer. Some clones in this sample may be carry-over from other donors' samples. The CDR3 runs from the conserved cysteine through the conserved F or W. D genes are given only for firm matches. Where a row states a size, it is once, few, many or the class of an expanded clone; other rows omit it.

j_gene,abundance,d_gene,v_gene,CDR3aa,CDR3nt
TRBJ1-6,many,-,TRBV5-6,CASSLLTLDNSPLHF,TGTGCCAGCAGCTTGTTGACCCTCGATAATTCACCCCTCCACTTT
TRBJ2-5,-,-,TRBV6-5,CASSRRAVQETQYF,TGTGCCAGCAGCCGAAGGGCAGTTCAAGAGACCCAGTACTTC
TRBJ2-7,-,-,TRBV5-4,CASSQVATNTYEQYF,TGTGCCAGCAGCCAAGTAGCGACTAATACCTACGAGCAGTACTTC
TRBJ2-1,many,-,TRBV2,CASTLTETRDYNNEQFF,TGTGCCAGCACTTTAACAGAAACTCGAGATTATAACAATGAGCAGTTCTTC
TRBJ1-3,-,TRBD1,TRBV24-1,CATSDSLDRSPKSGNTIYF,TGTGCCACCAGTGATTCCCTGGACAGGTCTCCTAAATCTGGAAACACCATATATTTT
TRBJ2-3,many,-,TRBV2,CASRERASSGDTQYF,TGTGCCAGCCGGGAGCGGGCCTCCTCGGGGGATACGCAGTATTTT
TRBJ1-1,-,-,TRBV5-6,CASSLRPGTEAFF,TGTGCCAGCAGCCTCCGCCCAGGCACTGAAGCTTTCTTT
TRBJ2-1,many,TRBD2,TRBV2,CASSITSGGYNEQFF,TGTGCCAGCAGTATTACTAGCGGGGGCTACAATGAGCAGTTCTTC
TRBJ2-6,many,-,TRBV3-1,CASSPKQASGANVLTF,TGTGCCAGCAGCCCTAAACAGGCCTCTGGGGCCAACGTCCTGACTTTC
TRBJ1-5,-,TRBD1,TRBV10-3,CAVRSTGDGNQPQHF,TGTGCCGTCCGCTCGACAGGGGATGGCAATCAGCCCCAGCATTTT
TRBJ1-5,many,-,TRBV2,CASSVTRGGNQPQHF,TGTGCCAGCAGTGTAACCAGGGGTGGCAATCAGCCCCAGCATTTT